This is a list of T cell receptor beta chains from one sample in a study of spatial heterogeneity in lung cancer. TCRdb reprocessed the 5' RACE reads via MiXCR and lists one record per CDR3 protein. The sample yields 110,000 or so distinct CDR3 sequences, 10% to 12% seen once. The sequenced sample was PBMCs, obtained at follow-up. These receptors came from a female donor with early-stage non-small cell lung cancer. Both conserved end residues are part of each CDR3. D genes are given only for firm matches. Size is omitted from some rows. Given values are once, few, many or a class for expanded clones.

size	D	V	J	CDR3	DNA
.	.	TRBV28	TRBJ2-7	CASRYSGTYEQYF	TGTGCCAGCAGATATAGCGGTACCTACGAGCAGTACTTC
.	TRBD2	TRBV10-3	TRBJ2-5	CAISRLGLAGVQETQYF	TGTGCCATCAGCCGACTGGGACTAGCGGGAGTCCAAGAGACCCAGTACTTC
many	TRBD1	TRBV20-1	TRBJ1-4	CSARGSGGIREKLFF	TGCAGTGCTAGAGGTTCAGGGGGCATTAGGGAAAAACTGTTTTTT
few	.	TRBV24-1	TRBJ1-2	CATSGSVGGQTYGYTF	TGTGCCACCAGTGGATCCGTTGGGGGACAAACCTATGGCTACACCTTC
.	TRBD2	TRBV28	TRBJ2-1	CASGPLWTSGINEQFF	TGTGCCAGCGGGCCTCTTTGGACTAGCGGCATCAATGAGCAGTTCTTC
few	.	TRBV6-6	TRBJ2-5	CATDPRGETQYF	TGTGCCACGGATCCCCGAGGGGAGACCCAGTACTTC
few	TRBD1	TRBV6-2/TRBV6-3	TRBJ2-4	CASSTGQGRLGQYF	TGTGCCAGCAGCACCGGACAGGGGAGGTTGGGTCAGTACTTC
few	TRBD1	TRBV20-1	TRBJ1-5	CSAREGGRASNQPQHF	TGCAGTGCTAGAGAAGGGGGCAGGGCAAGCAATCAGCCCCAGCATTTT
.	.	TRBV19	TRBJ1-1	CASSPRQWGSEAFF	TGTGCCAGTAGTCCTAGACAGTGGGGTAGCGAAGCTTTCTTT
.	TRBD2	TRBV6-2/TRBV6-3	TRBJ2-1	CASSPSLAGGLNEQFF	TGTGCCAGCAGCCCCTCCCTAGCGGGAGGGCTCAATGAGCAGTTCTTC
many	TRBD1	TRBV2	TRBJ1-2	CASRNLAGTGGFGYTF	TGTGCCAGCAGGAACTTGGCTGGGACAGGGGGCTTTGGCTACACCTTC
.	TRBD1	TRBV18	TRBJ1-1	CASSPPTGTGGFTEAFF	TGTGCCAGCTCACCACCGACCGGGACAGGGGGTTTCACTGAAGCTTTCTTT
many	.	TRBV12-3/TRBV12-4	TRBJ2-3	CASSLGQTRPVDTQYF	TGTGCCAGCAGTTTAGGGCAAACCCGTCCCGTAGATACGCAGTATTTT
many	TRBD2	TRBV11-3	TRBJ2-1	CASSYGLVQSYNEQFF	TGTGCCAGCAGCTATGGACTAGTTCAATCCTACAATGAGCAGTTCTTC
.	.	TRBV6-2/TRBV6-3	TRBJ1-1	CASSSGVDTEAFF	TGTGCCAGCAGTTCAGGGGTGGACACTGAAGCTTTCTTT
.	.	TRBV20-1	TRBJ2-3	CSAREGPSTDTQYF	TGCAGTGCTAGAGAGGGGCCCAGCACAGATACGCAGTATTTT
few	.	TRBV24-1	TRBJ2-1	CATSDSPPTGKRYEQFF	TGTGCCACCAGTGATTCTCCACCGACGGGCAAGCGCTATGAGCAGTTCTTC
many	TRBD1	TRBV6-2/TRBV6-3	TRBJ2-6	CASIDRVPGANVLTF	TGTGCCAGCATTGACAGGGTGCCTGGGGCCAACGTCCTGACTTTC
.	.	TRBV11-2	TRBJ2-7	CASSSVGGTYEQYF	TGTGCCAGCAGCTCCGTGGGCGGGACCTACGAGCAGTACTTC
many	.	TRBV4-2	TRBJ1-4	CASSQDPTTNEKLFF	TGTGCCAGCAGCCAAGACCCGACAACTAATGAAAAACTGTTTTTT
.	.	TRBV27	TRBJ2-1	CASSFLAQSSYNEQFF	TGTGCCAGCAGTTTCCTAGCGCAGAGCTCCTACAATGAGCAGTTCTTC
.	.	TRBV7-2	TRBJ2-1	CASSPSRAASTSEQFF	TGTGCCAGCAGCCCTTCGCGGGCGGCCTCTACAAGTGAGCAGTTCTTC
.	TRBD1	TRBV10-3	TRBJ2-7	CAIKDRDAYEQYF	TGTGCCATCAAGGACAGGGACGCCTACGAGCAGTACTTC
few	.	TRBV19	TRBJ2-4	CASSMSRSAKNIQYF	TGTGCCAGTAGTATGTCGAGGTCGGCCAAAAACATTCAGTACTTC
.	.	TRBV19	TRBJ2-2	CASSIIGTLSNTGELFF	TGTGCCAGTAGTATAATCGGGACTCTTTCGAACACCGGGGAGCTGTTTTTT
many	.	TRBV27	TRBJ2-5	CASRPSGVETQYF	TGTGCCAGCAGGCCCTCAGGGGTGGAGACCCAGTACTTC
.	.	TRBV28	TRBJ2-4	CASSFEGGLAKNIQYF	TGTGCCAGCAGTTTTGAGGGGGGTTTAGCCAAAAACATTCAGTACTTC
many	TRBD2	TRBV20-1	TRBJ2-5	CSARDMGEGRETQYF	TGCAGTGCTAGAGATATGGGGGAGGGGCGAGAGACCCAGTACTTC
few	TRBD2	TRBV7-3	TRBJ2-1	CASSLYASGRNEQFF	TGTGCCAGCAGCTTGTATGCTAGCGGGAGAAATGAGCAGTTCTTC
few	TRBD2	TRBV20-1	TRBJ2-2	CSARTSGSTGELFF	TGCAGTGCTAGGACTAGCGGGAGCACCGGGGAGCTGTTTTTT
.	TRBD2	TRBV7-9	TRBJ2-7	CASSSPAGTSGSHYEQYF	TGTGCCAGCAGCTCACCAGCCGGGACTAGCGGGAGCCACTACGAGCAGTACTTC
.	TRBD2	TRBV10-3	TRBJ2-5	CAISAGTSGETQYF	TGTGCCATCAGTGCCGGGACTAGCGGAGAGACCCAGTACTTC